This TCR beta chain was identified during a study of OX40 agonist ivuxolimab in advanced cancers. Background on the study: Dose-escalation patients' cancers were hepatocellular carcinoma, melanoma, renal cell or head and neck cancer. Findings and limits, study-wide: Antigen specificity of clonally expanded peripheral T cells was not established.

A word on this clone: The target antigen is unknown.

Using immunoSEQ multiplex PCR, the repertoire was profiled, and TCRdb retains in-frame clones only, with some absent. This sample has tens of thousands of clones, with around 92% found just once. The germline gives CDR1 MNHEY, CDR2 SVGAGI. The V and J ends lost 4 bases and 4 bases respectively, with 16 bases between them. The CDR3 totals 15 residues. The sample here was CD4+ or CD8+ T cells sorted from blood, taken in a trial of the OX40 agonist ivuxolimab. The receptor was isolated from an adult with an advanced solid tumor such as melanoma, head and neck, liver or kidney cancer. The chain carries TRBV6-5 and TRBJ1-2; D not certain. The CDR3 here is CASSFFRPGFYGYTF. The CDR3 DNA reads as TGTGCCAGCAGTTTCTTTCGGCCGGGTTTCTATGGCTACACCTTC.